The clone carrying this TCR beta chain appeared a few times. These data originate in a study of blood T cell repertoires in COVID-19. The overall study: Donors in the United States, Italy and Spain gave samples during acute or convalescent COVID-19. PBMCs, B-cell-depleted T cells, or T cells were the source of the cDNA or gDNA that made up the material.

Source study methods: Amplification of reference gene primers was used by the study to estimate nucleated cell counts. Clones were read by immunoSEQ multiplex PCR, and TCRdb kept only the in-frame ones, dropping some. D and trimming were read from the DNA, whereas the V and J calls and clone size are those reported in that table. Among 130,000 or so clones listed, about 89% were seen once. Sequencing was performed on peripheral blood. The TCR was taken from a man aged 50 to 60 with active or convalescent COVID-19.

CDR3 sequence: CAWNRGGGAGAFF. The DNA for the CDR3 is TGTGCCTGGAATCGCGGCGGTGGGGCCGGGGCTTTCTTT. The rearrangement links TRBV30 to TRBJ1-1; maybe TRBD1 (5 bases). The V end was cut by 4 bases, the J end by 11 bases, with 20 bases between. The CDR3 runs to 13 residues. In germline, CDR1 is GTSNPN, CDR2 SVGIG (reference sequence).